This TCR beta chain was recorded in a study of control samples from healthy donors and cancer patients. Measured with immunoSEQ multiplex PCR; TCRdb has only the in-frame clones, and not every one. The sample shows just under 75,000 clones, over 75% of them seen only once. The germline V and J ends were trimmed by 8 bases and 8 bases, with 10 bases remaining between them. The CDR3 totals 11 residues. Germline CDR1 and CDR2: SNHLY and FYNNEI. Input material: blood. The clonotype originates from a woman aged 45-59 years in good health. The chain has TRBV2 and TRBJ2-1, with no clear D. CDR3 nucleotides: TGTGCCAGCCTTGACTGGGATGAGCAGTTCTTC. Translated: CASLDWDEQFF.